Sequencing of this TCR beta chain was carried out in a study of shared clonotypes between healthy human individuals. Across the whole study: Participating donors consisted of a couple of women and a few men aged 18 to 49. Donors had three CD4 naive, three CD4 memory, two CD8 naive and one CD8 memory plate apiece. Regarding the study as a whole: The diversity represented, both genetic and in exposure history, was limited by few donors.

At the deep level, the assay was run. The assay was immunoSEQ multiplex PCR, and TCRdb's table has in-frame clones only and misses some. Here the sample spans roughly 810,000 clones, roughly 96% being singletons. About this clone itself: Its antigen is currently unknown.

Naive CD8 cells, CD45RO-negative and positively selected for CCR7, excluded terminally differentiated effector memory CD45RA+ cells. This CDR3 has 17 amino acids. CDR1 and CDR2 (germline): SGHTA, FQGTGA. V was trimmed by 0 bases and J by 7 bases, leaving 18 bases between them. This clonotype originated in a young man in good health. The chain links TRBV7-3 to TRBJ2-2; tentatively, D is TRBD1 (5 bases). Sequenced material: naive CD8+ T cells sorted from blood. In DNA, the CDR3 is TGTGCCAGCAGCTTAACTCAGGCGGCAGGGTTGGGCGGGGAGCTGTTTTTT. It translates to CASSLTQAAGLGGELFF.